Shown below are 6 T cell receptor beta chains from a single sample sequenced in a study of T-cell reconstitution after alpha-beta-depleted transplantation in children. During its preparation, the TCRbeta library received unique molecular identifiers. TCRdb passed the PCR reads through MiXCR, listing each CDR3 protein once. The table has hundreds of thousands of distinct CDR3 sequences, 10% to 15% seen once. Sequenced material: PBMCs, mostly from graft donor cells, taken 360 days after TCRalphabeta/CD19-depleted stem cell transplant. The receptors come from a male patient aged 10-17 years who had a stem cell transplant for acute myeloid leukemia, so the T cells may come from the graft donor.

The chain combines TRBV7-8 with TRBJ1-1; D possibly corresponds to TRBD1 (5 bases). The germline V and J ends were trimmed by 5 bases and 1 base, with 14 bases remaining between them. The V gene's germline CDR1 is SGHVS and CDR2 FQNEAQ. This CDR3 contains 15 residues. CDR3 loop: CASSPWQGGNTEAFF. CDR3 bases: TGTGCCAGCAGCCCTTGGCAGGGAGGGAACACTGAAGCTTTCTTT.

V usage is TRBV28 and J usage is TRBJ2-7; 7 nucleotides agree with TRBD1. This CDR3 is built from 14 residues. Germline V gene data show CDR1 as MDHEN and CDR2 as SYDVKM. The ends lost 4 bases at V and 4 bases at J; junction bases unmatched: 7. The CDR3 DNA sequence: TGTGCCAGCAGTTGGACCGGGACAGATTACGAGCAGTACTTC. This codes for CASSWTGTDYEQYF.

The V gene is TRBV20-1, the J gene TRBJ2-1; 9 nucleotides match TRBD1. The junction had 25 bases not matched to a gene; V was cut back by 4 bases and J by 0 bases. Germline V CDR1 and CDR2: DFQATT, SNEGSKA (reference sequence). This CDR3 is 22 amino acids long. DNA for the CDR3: TGCAGTGCTACCCATACAGGGGGCGCAAGACTAGCCCACTTGAGCTCCTACAATGAGCAGTTCTTC. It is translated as CSATHTGGARLAHLSSYNEQFF.

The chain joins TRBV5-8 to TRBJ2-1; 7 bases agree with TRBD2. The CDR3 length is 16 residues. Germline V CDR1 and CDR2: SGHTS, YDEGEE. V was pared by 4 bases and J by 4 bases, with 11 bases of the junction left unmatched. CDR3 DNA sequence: TGTGCCAGCAGCCCCTATACGGGACTAATATACAATGAGCAGTTCTTC. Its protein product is CASSPYTGLIYNEQFF.

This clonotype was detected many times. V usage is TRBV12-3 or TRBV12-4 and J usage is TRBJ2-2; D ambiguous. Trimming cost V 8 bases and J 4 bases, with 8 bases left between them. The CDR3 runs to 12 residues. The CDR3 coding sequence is TGTGCCAGCCGGACCAGCACCGGGGAGCTGTTTTTT. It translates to CASRTSTGELFF.

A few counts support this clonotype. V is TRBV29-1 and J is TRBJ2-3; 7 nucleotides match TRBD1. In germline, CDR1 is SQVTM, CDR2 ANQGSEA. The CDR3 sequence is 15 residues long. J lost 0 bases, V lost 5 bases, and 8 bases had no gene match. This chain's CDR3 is CSVLGQITSTDTQYF. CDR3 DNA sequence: TGCAGCGTTTTGGGACAGATAACTAGCACAGATACGCAGTATTTT.